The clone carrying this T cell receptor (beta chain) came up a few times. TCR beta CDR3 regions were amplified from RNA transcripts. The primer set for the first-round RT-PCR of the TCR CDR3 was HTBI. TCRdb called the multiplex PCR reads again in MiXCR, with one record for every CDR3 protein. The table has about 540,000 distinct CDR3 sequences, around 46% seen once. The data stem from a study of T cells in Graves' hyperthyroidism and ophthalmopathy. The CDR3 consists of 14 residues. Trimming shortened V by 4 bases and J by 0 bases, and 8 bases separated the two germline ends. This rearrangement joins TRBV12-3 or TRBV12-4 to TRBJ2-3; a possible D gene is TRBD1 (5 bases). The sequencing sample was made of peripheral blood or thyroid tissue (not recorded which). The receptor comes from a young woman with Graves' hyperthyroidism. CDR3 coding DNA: TGTGCCAGCAGTTCCCCAGGGAGCACAGATACGCAGTATTTT. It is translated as CASSSPGSTDTQYF.